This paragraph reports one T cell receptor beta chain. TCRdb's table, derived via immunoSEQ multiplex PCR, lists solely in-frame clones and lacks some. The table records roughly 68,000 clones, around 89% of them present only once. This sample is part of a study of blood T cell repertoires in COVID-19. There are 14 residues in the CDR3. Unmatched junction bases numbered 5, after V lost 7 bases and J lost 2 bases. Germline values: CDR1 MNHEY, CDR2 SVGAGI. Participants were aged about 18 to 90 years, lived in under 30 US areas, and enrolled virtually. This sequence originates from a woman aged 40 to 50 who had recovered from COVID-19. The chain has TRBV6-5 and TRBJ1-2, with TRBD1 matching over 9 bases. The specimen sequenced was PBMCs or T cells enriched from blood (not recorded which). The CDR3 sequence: CASKKGQGNYGYTF. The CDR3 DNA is TGTGCCAGCAAGAAAGGACAGGGGAACTATGGCTACACCTTC.